This TCR beta chain came from a study of cytomegalovirus exposure and HLA in healthy donors. This clone has just one count. The PCR employed 60 Vbeta primers together with 13 Jbeta primers. Using immunoSEQ multiplex PCR, the repertoire was profiled, and TCRdb retains in-frame clones only, with some absent. The sample has about 200,000 clones, roughly 85% seen once; the top ten hold about 2.5%. This receptor was identified in a woman in her fifties or sixties in good health and CMV-seronegative. Sequenced input: PBMCs.

The CDR3 here is CAWSTGGRETQYF. The CDR3 DNA reads as TGTGCCTGGTCAACAGGGGGCCGGGAGACCCAGTACTTC. This chain links TRBV30 with TRBJ2-5; 9 bases map to TRBD1. Germline CDR1 and CDR2: GTSNPN and SVGIG (reference sequence). V was clipped by 5 bases and J by 5 bases; unmatched bases: 6. The length of the CDR3 is 13 residues.